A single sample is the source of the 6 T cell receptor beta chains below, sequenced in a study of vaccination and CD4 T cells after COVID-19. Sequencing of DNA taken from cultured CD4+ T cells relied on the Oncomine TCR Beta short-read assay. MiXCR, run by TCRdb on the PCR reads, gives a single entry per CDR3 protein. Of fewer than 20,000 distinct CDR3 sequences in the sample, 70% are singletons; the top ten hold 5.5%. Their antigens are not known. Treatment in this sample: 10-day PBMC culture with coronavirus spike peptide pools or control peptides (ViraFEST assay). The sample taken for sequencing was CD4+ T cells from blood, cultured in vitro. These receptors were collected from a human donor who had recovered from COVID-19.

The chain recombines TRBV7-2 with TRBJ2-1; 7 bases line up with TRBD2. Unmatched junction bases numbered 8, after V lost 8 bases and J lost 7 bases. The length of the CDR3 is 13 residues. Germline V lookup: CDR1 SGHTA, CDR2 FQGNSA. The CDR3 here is CASGAGYLNEQFF. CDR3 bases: TGTGCCAGCGGAGCGGGGTACCTGAATGAGCAGTTCTTC.

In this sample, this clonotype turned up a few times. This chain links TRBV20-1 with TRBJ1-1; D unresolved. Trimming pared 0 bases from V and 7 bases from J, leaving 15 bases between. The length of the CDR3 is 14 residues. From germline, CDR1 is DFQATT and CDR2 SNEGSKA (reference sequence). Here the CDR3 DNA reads TGCAGTGCTAGAGATTATACGGGAATGGGTGAAGCTTTCTTT. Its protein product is CSARDYTGMGEAFF.

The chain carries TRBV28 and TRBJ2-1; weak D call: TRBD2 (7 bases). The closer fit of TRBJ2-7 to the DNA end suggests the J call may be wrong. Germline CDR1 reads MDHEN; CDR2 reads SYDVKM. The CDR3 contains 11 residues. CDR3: CAGGGPREQYF. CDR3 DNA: TGTGCCGGCGGGGGCCCAAGGGAGCAGTACTTC.

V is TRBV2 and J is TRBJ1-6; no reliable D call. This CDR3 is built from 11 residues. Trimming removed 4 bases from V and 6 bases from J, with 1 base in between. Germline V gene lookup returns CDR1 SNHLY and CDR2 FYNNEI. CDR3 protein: CASSVNSPLHF. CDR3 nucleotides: TGTGCCAGCAGTGTTAATTCACCCCTCCACTTT.

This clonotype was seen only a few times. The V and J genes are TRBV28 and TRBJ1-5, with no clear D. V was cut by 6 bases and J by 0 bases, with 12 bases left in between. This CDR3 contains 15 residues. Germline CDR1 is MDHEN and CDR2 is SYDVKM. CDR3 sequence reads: CASSTPVSSNQPQHF. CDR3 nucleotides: TGTGCCAGCAGCACTCCCGTTTCTAGCAATCAGCCCCAGCATTTT. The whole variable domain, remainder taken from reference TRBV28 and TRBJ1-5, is DVKVTQSSRYLVKRTGEKVFLECVQDMDHENMFWYRQDPGLGLRLIYFSYDVKMKEKGDIPEGYSVSREKKERFSLILESASTNQTSMYLCASSTPVSSNQPQHFGDGTRLSIL.

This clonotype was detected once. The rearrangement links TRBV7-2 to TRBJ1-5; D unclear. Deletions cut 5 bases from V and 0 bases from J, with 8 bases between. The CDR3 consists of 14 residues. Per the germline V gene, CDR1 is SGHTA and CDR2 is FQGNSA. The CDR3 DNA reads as TGTGCCAGCAGCGGGCAGTATAGCAATCAGCCCCAGCATTTT. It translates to CASSGQYSNQPQHF.